One and the same sample provided the 3 T cell receptor beta chains below, sequenced in a study of cytomegalovirus exposure and HLA in healthy donors. Sequenced by immunoSEQ multiplex PCR; TCRdb stores in-frame clones only, minus some. The sample holds about 250,000 clones; about 90% are singletons and the top ten take around 13%. What was sequenced was PBMCs. These receptors originate from a man between 18 and 29 years old in good health and CMV-seropositive.

The genes are TRBV6-5 and TRBJ2-1, with 13 bases that match TRBD2. Germline loops: CDR1 MNHEY, CDR2 SVGAGI. The CDR3 contains 15 residues. J lost 8 bases, V lost 6 bases, and 7 bases had no gene match. CDR3 bases: TGTGCCAGCAGCCGACTAGCGGGAGGACTCTATGAGCAGTTCTTC. Its translation is CASSRLAGGLYEQFF.

The rearrangement uses TRBV6-5 and TRBJ2-1, with D possibly being TRBD1 or TRBD2 (5 bases each). V lost 3 bases and J 7 bases, leaving 16 bases between the germline ends. Germline V gene sequence: CDR1 MNHEY, CDR2 SVGAGI. The CDR3 consists of 15 residues. The CDR3 DNA is TGTGCCAGCAGTTATTCGAGGGGTTTAGGGAATGAGCAGTTCTTC. It encodes CASSYSRGLGNEQFF.

The V and J genes are TRBV27 and TRBJ2-1; D gene ambiguous. Between the trimmed V and J ends, which lost 5 bases and 0 bases, there was a span of 8 bases. CDR3 length: 14 residues. In germline, CDR1 is MNHEY, CDR2 SMNVEV (reference sequence). For the CDR3, the DNA is TGTGCCAGCAGTCCCCGGACCTCCTACAATGAGCAGTTCTTC. Its translation is CASSPRTSYNEQFF.